These T cell receptor beta chains were read from a single sample in a study of shared clonotypes between healthy human individuals. Method: immunoSEQ multiplex PCR; TCRdb's copy keeps in-frame clones and lacks some. The profile covers more than 2 million clones, with about 94% appearing a single time and around 1.1% taken by the ten largest. What was sequenced was naive CD8+ T cells sorted from blood. The origin of the receptors is a man between 18 and 29 years old in good health. Both conserved end residues are trimmed from each CDR3. Each record gives: V gene, clone size, J gene, CDR3 protein. Not every row has a clone size; where given, it reads once, few, many or a size class.

>TRBV5-1|.|TRBJ2-3
ASSLARTSTDTQY
>TRBV4-1|.|TRBJ2-3
ASSQRTGGPDTQY
>TRBV19|.|TRBJ2-5
ASSIRGPQETQY
>TRBV30|few|TRBJ2-3
AWEPGQPFTDTQY
>TRBV5-6|.|TRBJ1-1
ASSFPGTENTEAF
>TRBV2|.|TRBJ2-7
ASSDGQGGYEQY
>TRBV11-2|.|TRBJ2-1
ASSLAGGNEQF
>TRBV19|.|TRBJ1-1
ASSIPDSLTEAF
>TRBV9|.|TRBJ2-3
ASSEGGLTDTQY
>TRBV10-2|.|TRBJ2-1
ASSEGIYNEQF
>TRBV27|.|TRBJ2-7
ASSGQGTYEQY
>TRBV28|once|TRBJ1-1
ASSLSRLGENTEAF
>TRBV15|.|TRBJ2-6
ATSGGTGILSGANVLT
>TRBV13|.|TRBJ2-2
ASSDTGGENTGELF
>TRBV7-2|.|TRBJ1-4
ASSSPDWDRGEKLF
>TRBV5-1|once|TRBJ2-7
ASSLGHTSYEQY
>TRBV7-9|.|TRBJ1-4
ASSLPQGQNEKLF
>TRBV6-6|.|TRBJ1-1
ASISAGPLNTEAF
>TRBV10-3|.|TRBJ1-2
AISESFRDYGYT
>TRBV7-9|once|TRBJ2-5
ASSSLQETQY
>TRBV19|.|TRBJ2-5
ASSTGAGQETQY
>TRBV7-9|.|TRBJ2-5
ASSFAGAQETQY
>TRBV5-4|.|TRBJ2-1
ASSLVEGSEQF
>TRBV27|.|TRBJ2-1
ASSLGPLSYNEQF
>TRBV19|.|TRBJ1-1
ASSMGIWGNTEAF
>TRBV27|.|TRBJ2-7
ASSEGSVQGFIGEQY
>TRBV6-6|.|TRBJ2-5
ASSPPGVGETQY
>TRBV5-4|once|TRBJ2-7
ALGRDQTYEQY
>TRBV5-1|.|TRBJ2-7
ASSLEQGVNEQY
>TRBV4-2|.|TRBJ2-1
ASSQASGGFMGNEQF
>TRBV15|once|TRBJ2-3
ATSRVLDTQY
>TRBV28|.|TRBJ2-1
ASSLSVRGEQF
>TRBV5-1|.|TRBJ2-6
ASSLVGTGANVLT
>TRBV7-8|.|TRBJ1-5
ASSPGQGGNQPQH
>TRBV30|.|TRBJ2-5
AWSRRGPESTQY
>TRBV5-4|.|TRBJ2-7
ASGMGDLSYEQY
>TRBV5-1|once|TRBJ2-1
ASSFGAGPINEQF
>TRBV14|.|TRBJ2-1
ASSHDLYNEQF
>TRBV6-1|.|TRBJ2-7
ASRGQGSYEQY
>TRBV4-3|.|TRBJ2-7
ASSQDGLAGSSYEQY
>TRBV7-4|.|TRBJ2-5
ASSLAPGRETQY
>TRBV6-5|.|TRBJ1-2
ASSYFGEGGGYT
>TRBV27|.|TRBJ2-1
ASKLVSGGTYNEQF
>TRBV6-1|.|TRBJ2-7
ASSGDSAYEQY
>TRBV30|.|TRBJ2-2
AWRGVNFQGPNTGELF
>TRBV4-3|once|TRBJ2-2
ASSQDPGGNTGELF
>TRBV7-9|.|TRBJ1-3
ASSSPLRDTIY
>TRBV5-5|.|TRBJ2-5
ASSSTSGSPEFETQY
>TRBV5-1|.|TRBJ2-7
ASSFRAGYEQY
>TRBV13|.|TRBJ2-7
ASRGGGSPHEQY
>TRBV6-5|.|TRBJ2-7
ASSTEGGISGEQY
>TRBV6-1|.|TRBJ2-7
ASRSRGLSYEQY
>TRBV18|.|TRBJ1-5
ASSPEGNSNQPQH
>TRBV7-9|.|TRBJ2-2
ASSLGGSTGELF
>TRBV11-3|.|TRBJ2-5
ASSRGADPQETQY
>TRBV9|once|TRBJ2-1
ASSGVRSYNEQF
>TRBV4-1|.|TRBJ2-5
ASSQFPAQETQY